A selection of T cell receptor beta chains follows, all from one sample in a study of CD8+CD57+ T cells in acquired aplastic anemia. One entry per CDR3 protein, called by TCRdb with MiXCR from the reads. There are about 190,000 distinct CDR3 sequences in the sample; roughly 56% occur only once, and about 16% lies in the top ten. Input material: sorted CD4+, CD8+, or CD8+CD57+ T cells (not recorded which) from PBMCs. The source of these receptors is a human donor in good health, serving as a control. CDR3s include the opening cysteine and the closing phenylalanine or tryptophan. D genes are given only for firm matches. For some rows the clone size is stated as once, few or many, or as a class when expanded; others skip it.

V gene: TRBV2
clone size: few
D gene: NA
J gene: TRBJ1-5
CDR3 DNA: TGTGCCAGCAGTGAAGTAGGGATCAATCAGCCCCAGCATTTT
CDR3 protein: CASSEVGINQPQHF

V gene: TRBV7-9
clone size: NA
D gene: NA
J gene: TRBJ1-2
CDR3 DNA: TGTGCCAGCAGGGCGCCGGACAGTAACTATGGCTACACCTTC
CDR3 protein: CASRAPDSNYGYTF

V gene: TRBV29-1
clone size: NA
D gene: TRBD1
J gene: TRBJ1-4
CDR3 DNA: TGCAGCGTGGCGCCGGGACAGGGGAGGAGTGGTCTGTTTTTT
CDR3 protein: CSVAPGQGRSGLFF

V gene: TRBV2
clone size: NA
D gene: NA
J gene: TRBJ2-7
CDR3 DNA: TGTGCCAGCGGTAAAGGTTACTCCTACGAGCAGTACTTC
CDR3 protein: CASGKGYSYEQYF

V gene: TRBV7-2
clone size: many
D gene: NA
J gene: TRBJ2-5
CDR3 DNA: TGTGCCAGCAGTCAGGGCGTGGAGACCCAGTACTTC
CDR3 protein: CASSQGVETQYF

V gene: TRBV19
clone size: once
D gene: NA
J gene: TRBJ1-2
CDR3 DNA: TGTGCCAGTAGTGAAATCCGGTTGTATGGCTACACCTTC
CDR3 protein: CASSEIRLYGYTF

V gene: TRBV24-1
clone size: NA
D gene: NA
J gene: TRBJ2-1
CDR3 DNA: TGTGCCACCAGTGATTTGAGGAATGGTGAGCAGTTCTTC
CDR3 protein: CATSDLRNGEQFF

V gene: TRBV20-1
clone size: NA
D gene: TRBD1
J gene: TRBJ1-1
CDR3 DNA: TGCAGTGGTTCACAGGGGTCACGGAACACTGAAGCTTTCTTT
CDR3 protein: CSGSQGSRNTEAFF

V gene: TRBV24-1
clone size: NA
D gene: TRBD1
J gene: TRBJ2-3
CDR3 DNA: TGTGCCACCAGTGATTTGCGAGGGGGCTTGGCAGATACGCAGTATTTT
CDR3 protein: CATSDLRGGLADTQYF

V gene: TRBV9
clone size: NA
D gene: NA
J gene: TRBJ1-4
CDR3 DNA: TGTGCCAGCAGCGTACCGGGGGGTACGTTTGATGAAAAACTGTTTTTT
CDR3 protein: CASSVPGGTFDEKLFF

V gene: TRBV29-1
clone size: many
D gene: NA
J gene: TRBJ2-3
CDR3 DNA: TGCAGCGTGGTGCTTTCAGATACGCAGTATTTT
CDR3 protein: CSVVLSDTQYF

V gene: TRBV7-2
clone size: NA
D gene: NA
J gene: TRBJ1-2
CDR3 DNA: TGTGCCAGCAGCTTATCCCCGGGACAAAAGGATGGCTACACCTTC
CDR3 protein: CASSLSPGQKDGYTF

V gene: TRBV7-2
clone size: NA
D gene: NA
J gene: TRBJ2-5
CDR3 DNA: TGTGCCAGCAGCTTAGTAGGGCAAGAGACCCAGTACTTC
CDR3 protein: CASSLVGQETQYF

V gene: TRBV13
clone size: many
D gene: TRBD1
J gene: TRBJ2-1
CDR3 DNA: TGTGCCAGCAGCCCGAACAGGGGAGACTACAATGAGCAGTTCTTC
CDR3 protein: CASSPNRGDYNEQFF

V gene: TRBV20-1
clone size: many
D gene: TRBD1
J gene: TRBJ2-3
CDR3 DNA: TGCAGTGCTAGCACCCCGGGACAGGGTGCAGATACGCAGTATTTT
CDR3 protein: CSASTPGQGADTQYF

V gene: TRBV11-2
clone size: NA
D gene: TRBD2
J gene: TRBJ2-7
CDR3 DNA: TGTGCCAGCAGCTTAGGACTAGCGGGATTCGAGCAGTACTTC
CDR3 protein: CASSLGLAGFEQYF

V gene: TRBV28
clone size: NA
D gene: TRBD1
J gene: TRBJ1-5
CDR3 DNA: TGTGCCAGCAGTCTCCGGGACAGGGGGCCCCGGTCCAATCAGCCCCAGCATTTT
CDR3 protein: CASSLRDRGPRSNQPQHF

V gene: TRBV5-1
clone size: NA
D gene: NA
J gene: TRBJ2-3
CDR3 DNA: TGCGCCAGCAGCTTGATACAGGGGGGGAACACAGATACGCAGTATTTT
CDR3 protein: CASSLIQGGNTDTQYF

V gene: TRBV7-8
clone size: many
D gene: TRBD1
J gene: TRBJ1-5
CDR3 DNA: TGTGCCAGCAGCTTAAGGCGTGAGGACAGGGGCTTTTCAGGTCAGCCCCAGCATTTT
CDR3 protein: CASSLRREDRGFSGQPQHF

V gene: TRBV12-3/TRBV12-4
clone size: many
D gene: NA
J gene: TRBJ2-5
CDR3 DNA: TGTGCCAGCACCCCCCGGGATCAAGAGACCCAGTACTTC
CDR3 protein: CASTPRDQETQYF

V gene: TRBV7-2
clone size: NA
D gene: NA
J gene: TRBJ2-5
CDR3 DNA: TGTGCCAGCAGCCCAGCGATAGAGACCCAGTACTTC
CDR3 protein: CASSPAIETQYF

V gene: TRBV7-3
clone size: NA
D gene: TRBD1
J gene: TRBJ2-5
CDR3 DNA: TGTGCCAGCAGCCGACAGGGGCGAGGCGAGACCCAGTACTTC
CDR3 protein: CASSRQGRGETQYF

V gene: TRBV7-2
clone size: NA
D gene: TRBD1
J gene: TRBJ2-7
CDR3 DNA: TGTGCCAGCAGCTCTAGAAATTCCGGGACAGGGTACGAGCAGTACTTC
CDR3 protein: CASSSRNSGTGYEQYF

V gene: TRBV9
clone size: NA
D gene: NA
J gene: TRBJ1-2
CDR3 DNA: TGTGCCAGCAGCGTAGACGGGGACACCCATTGTTATGGCTACACCTTC
CDR3 protein: CASSVDGDTHCYGYTF

V gene: TRBV20-1
clone size: many
D gene: NA
J gene: TRBJ2-4
CDR3 DNA: TGCAGTGCTAGAGTGGGGGGCGGGTGGGCCAAAAACATTCAGTACTTC
CDR3 protein: CSARVGGGWAKNIQYF

V gene: TRBV19
clone size: NA
D gene: TRBD1
J gene: TRBJ1-1
CDR3 DNA: TGTGCCAGTAAGGTGCAGGGGGTAAACACTGGGGCTTTCTTT
CDR3 protein: CASKVQGVNTGAFF

V gene: TRBV7-6
clone size: NA
D gene: TRBD2
J gene: TRBJ2-1
CDR3 DNA: TGTGCCAGCAGATCTCTAGCGGGGGTGAACAATGAGCAGTTCTTC
CDR3 protein: CASRSLAGVNNEQFF

V gene: TRBV15
clone size: NA
D gene: NA
J gene: TRBJ2-5
CDR3 DNA: TGTGCCACCAACCAGGAAGGGGGGATAGGTGCCCAGTACTTC
CDR3 protein: CATNQEGGIGAQYF

V gene: TRBV24-1
clone size: NA
D gene: NA
J gene: TRBJ2-1
CDR3 DNA: TGTGCCACCAGTGATCCCAGCGGCTCGGGCAATGAGCAGTTCTTC
CDR3 protein: CATSDPSGSGNEQFF

V gene: TRBV4-2
clone size: NA
D gene: TRBD2
J gene: TRBJ2-7
CDR3 DNA: TGTGCCAGCAGCCAAGATCGGCGGGAGGTACCCTCCAGCTCCTACGAGCAGTACTTC
CDR3 protein: CASSQDRREVPSSSYEQYF

V gene: TRBV19
clone size: many
D gene: NA
J gene: TRBJ1-5
CDR3 DNA: TGTGCCAGTAGAAACTCAGGGAGAGGCAATCAGCCCCAGCATTTT
CDR3 protein: CASRNSGRGNQPQHF

V gene: TRBV7-2
clone size: NA
D gene: NA
J gene: TRBJ2-5
CDR3 DNA: TGTGCCAGCAGCTCCCTCAGCGGGTCGGAGACCCAGTACTTC
CDR3 protein: CASSSLSGSETQYF

V gene: TRBV10-3
clone size: NA
D gene: TRBD1
J gene: TRBJ1-5
CDR3 DNA: TGTGCCATCAGCGGACAGGGGATTAGGCAGCCCCAGCATTTT
CDR3 protein: CAISGQGIRQPQHF

V gene: TRBV12-3/TRBV12-4
clone size: many
D gene: NA
J gene: TRBJ2-7
CDR3 DNA: TGTGCCAGCAGCTCCGAAGTCACTGAGCAGTACTTC
CDR3 protein: CASSSEVTEQYF

V gene: TRBV2
clone size: NA
D gene: NA
J gene: TRBJ1-1
CDR3 DNA: TGTGCCAGCAGTGAAAACCCCAGATTTCACACTGAAGCTTTCTTT
CDR3 protein: CASSENPRFHTEAFF

V gene: TRBV3-1
clone size: NA
D gene: NA
J gene: TRBJ2-3
CDR3 DNA: TGTGCCAGCAGCAGAGGACCGAGCACAGATACGCAGTATTTT
CDR3 protein: CASSRGPSTDTQYF

V gene: TRBV7-6
clone size: many
D gene: TRBD1
J gene: TRBJ2-6
CDR3 DNA: TGTGCCAGCAGCCGACCTCCGGGACAGGGGAGCTCTGGGGCCAACGTCCTGACTTTC
CDR3 protein: CASSRPPGQGSSGANVLTF

V gene: TRBV15
clone size: NA
D gene: NA
J gene: TRBJ1-2
CDR3 DNA: TGTGCCACCAGCATATACAGGGAAGGCTACACCTTC
CDR3 protein: CATSIYREGYTF

V gene: TRBV11-2
clone size: many
D gene: NA
J gene: TRBJ1-2
CDR3 DNA: TGTGCCAGCAGCTTAGATGTAGAAAAAATCGGCTACACCTTC
CDR3 protein: CASSLDVEKIGYTF

V gene: TRBV7-2
clone size: NA
D gene: NA
J gene: TRBJ1-2
CDR3 DNA: TGTGCCAGCAGCTTAAGAAACTATGGCTACACCTTC
CDR3 protein: CASSLRNYGYTF

V gene: TRBV6-4
clone size: NA
D gene: NA
J gene: TRBJ1-2
CDR3 DNA: TGTGCCAGCAGTGTAAACGGGCCTAGAAACTATGGCTACACCTTC
CDR3 protein: CASSVNGPRNYGYTF

V gene: TRBV5-8
clone size: many
D gene: NA
J gene: TRBJ1-2
CDR3 DNA: TGTGCCAGCAGCTTGGCCGCAGTGAGGGACGGAGGCTACACCTTC
CDR3 protein: CASSLAAVRDGGYTF

V gene: TRBV7-3
clone size: few
D gene: NA
J gene: TRBJ2-7
CDR3 DNA: TGTGCCAGCAGGGGGGGCTACGAGCAGTACTTC
CDR3 protein: CASRGGYEQYF

V gene: TRBV12-3/TRBV12-4
clone size: NA
D gene: TRBD1
J gene: TRBJ1-1
CDR3 DNA: TGTGCCAGCAGCCCCTGGGACAGGGAAGCTTTCTTT
CDR3 protein: CASSPWDREAFF

V gene: TRBV12-3/TRBV12-4
clone size: many
D gene: TRBD2
J gene: TRBJ2-7
CDR3 DNA: TGTGCCAGCAGTTTTAGGACTAGCGGTTCCTACGAGCAGTACTTC
CDR3 protein: CASSFRTSGSYEQYF

V gene: TRBV7-8
clone size: NA
D gene: TRBD2
J gene: TRBJ2-7
CDR3 DNA: TGTGCCAGCAGCCCTGGGACTAGCGAGACCTACGGGCAGTACTTC
CDR3 protein: CASSPGTSETYGQYF

V gene: TRBV7-9
clone size: many
D gene: NA
J gene: TRBJ2-4
CDR3 DNA: TGTGCCAGCAGTTCAGGACAGCCCTACAAAAACATTCAGTACTTC
CDR3 protein: CASSSGQPYKNIQYF

V gene: TRBV28
clone size: many
D gene: NA
J gene: TRBJ1-2
CDR3 DNA: TGTGCCAGCAGGAAGAACTATGGCTACACCTTC
CDR3 protein: CASRKNYGYTF

V gene: TRBV7-2
clone size: NA
D gene: NA
J gene: TRBJ1-2
CDR3 DNA: TGTGCCAGCAGCTTAGACTGGGGGGACTATGGCTACACCTTC
CDR3 protein: CASSLDWGDYGYTF

V gene: TRBV5-1
clone size: many
D gene: NA
J gene: TRBJ1-2
CDR3 DNA: TGCGCCAGCAGCCCTTTACAGGTGGGCTATGGCTACACCTTC
CDR3 protein: CASSPLQVGYGYTF

V gene: TRBV15
clone size: few
D gene: TRBD1
J gene: TRBJ1-2
CDR3 DNA: TGTGCCACCAGCAGGGGCCGGGACAGGGGCTATGGCTACACCTTC
CDR3 protein: CATSRGRDRGYGYTF

V gene: TRBV24-1
clone size: NA
D gene: TRBD1
J gene: TRBJ1-3
CDR3 DNA: TGTGCCACCAGTGATTTTGGGGACAGGGCGAGTGGAAACACCATATATTTT
CDR3 protein: CATSDFGDRASGNTIYF

V gene: TRBV9
clone size: NA
D gene: TRBD1
J gene: TRBJ1-1
CDR3 DNA: TGTGCCAGCAATCGTGACGGGACAGGAGGAGAGAACACTGAAGCTTTCTTT
CDR3 protein: CASNRDGTGGENTEAFF

V gene: TRBV12-3/TRBV12-4
clone size: NA
D gene: NA
J gene: TRBJ2-3
CDR3 DNA: TGTGCCAGCAGTCAGACTCGAGGCACAGATACGCAGTATTTT
CDR3 protein: CASSQTRGTDTQYF

V gene: TRBV10-3
clone size: NA
D gene: TRBD1
J gene: TRBJ2-4
CDR3 DNA: TGTGCCATCAGAGCTACAGGGGGCCGTGACATTCAGTACTTC
CDR3 protein: CAIRATGGRDIQYF

V gene: TRBV2
clone size: NA
D gene: NA
J gene: TRBJ1-5
CDR3 DNA: TGTGCCAGCAGCGGGGACATTGGCGGTCAGCAGCCCCAGCATTTT
CDR3 protein: CASSGDIGGQQPQHF

V gene: TRBV2
clone size: NA
D gene: TRBD1
J gene: TRBJ2-3
CDR3 DNA: TGTGCCAGCAGTGTTTCACAGGGGTCCTACGAGCAGTATTTT
CDR3 protein: CASSVSQGSYEQYF

V gene: TRBV20-1
clone size: many
D gene: NA
J gene: TRBJ2-7
CDR3 DNA: TGCAGTGCTAGTACTTCGGGGACCGAGCAGTACTTC
CDR3 protein: CSASTSGTEQYF

V gene: TRBV2
clone size: NA
D gene: NA
J gene: TRBJ2-3
CDR3 DNA: TGTGCCAGCAGTCCCGGAACGTCCCCTAGGCTACACACAGATACGCAGTATTTT
CDR3 protein: CASSPGTSPRLHTDTQYF